This TCR beta chain is drawn from a study of T-cell memory formation after mild COVID-19 (dated by TCRdb to about 2021). With regard to the full study: TCR sequence clusters from the two donors were largely donor specific. Two young, previously healthy adult volunteers, one female and one male, were included in the cohort. In two donors, T-cell clones that expanded and contracted after mild COVID-19 were tracked by sequencing TCRalpha and TCRbeta repertoires over time. General study outcomes and caveats: Clones contracting from day 15 to 85 had balanced CD4/CD8 phenotypes, while a second wave expanding from day 15 to 37 was biased towards CD4+. Contracting CD4+ clones appeared mostly in the CM and EM memory subsets, whereas CD8+ clones were enriched in EMRA. Some responding clones were found in pre-infection memory, which suggests that pre-existing cross-reactive memory T cells took part in the SARS-CoV-2 response. SARS-CoV-2 specificity of the second-wave clones peaking on day 37 was not confirmed. Only two mild cases were covered by the study, and larger cohorts that include severe cases with pre-infection samples were considered necessary.

For sequencing, an Illumina NovaSeq 6000 was employed. TCRalpha and TCRbeta cDNA libraries were constructed by 5'RACE with constant-segment primers, with sample barcodes and unique molecular identifiers being introduced. Trizol reagent was used to extract RNA from every sample. Library amplification was performed in two PCR steps, and a second sample barcode and Illumina TruSeq adapters were introduced in the second step. Libraries were sequenced on an Illumina NovaSeq with 2 x 150 bp paired-end reads. From the authors' description of their analysis: Reads were demultiplexed and collapsed into UMI-guided consensus sequences with migec v1.2.7. With mixcr v2.1.11, UMI consensuses were aligned to TRA and TRB V and J templates and assembled into clonotypes. Expanded or contracted clonotypes were those called significant by both edgeR and NoisET, with noise models trained on biological replicates. For edgeR calls, the thresholds were a false discovery rate-adjusted p below 0.01 and a log2 fold-change of 1. As an exploratory analysis of dynamics, max-normalized trajectories of the 1000 most abundant clonotypes were examined by PCA with hierarchical clustering. Separately sequenced CD4+ and CD8+ repertoires were used to assign a CD4 or CD8 phenotype to each responding clone. Using fastp trimming at Q25 and MiXCR clonotype assembly, TCRdb reanalyzed the public sequencing data and kept in-frame beta chains. Each record represents a unique CDR3 protein, reported with the most common genes and DNA among its rows. TCRdb assigned the V and J calls; the authors' analysis was not used. Within this sample are 110,000 to 150,000 distinct CDR3 sequences, with under 30% of them counted one time only. Less than 25% of the sample goes to the ten largest clones.

Concerning this clonotype: No antigen is known for it. The record has no base qualities; no much larger clone is one base away.

PBMCs were isolated by Ficoll-Paque density gradient centrifugation. The sample was PBMCs or a T cell subset sorted from them (not recorded which). The clonotype comes from an adult woman who had mild COVID-19 (a few samples of this study predate the infection). The sample titles of this study are shuffled in the database, so cell type and time point are left out; the donor was told from shared clones.

The CDR3 reads as follows: CASGIRNTEAFF. The DNA sequence reads TGTGCCAGCGGTATCAGGAACACTGAAGCTTTCTTT. The chain is made from TRBV7-9 and TRBJ1-1; the D gene identity is not certain. The trim is 8 bases for V and 1 base for J, with a gap of 8 bases between the germline ends. Per the germline V gene (reference sequence), SEHNR is the CDR1 and FQNEAQ is the CDR2. Including cysteine and phenylalanine, the CDR3 has 12 amino acids. Of the read, only the CDR3 DNA is kept; its 36 bases are in frame from base 1.